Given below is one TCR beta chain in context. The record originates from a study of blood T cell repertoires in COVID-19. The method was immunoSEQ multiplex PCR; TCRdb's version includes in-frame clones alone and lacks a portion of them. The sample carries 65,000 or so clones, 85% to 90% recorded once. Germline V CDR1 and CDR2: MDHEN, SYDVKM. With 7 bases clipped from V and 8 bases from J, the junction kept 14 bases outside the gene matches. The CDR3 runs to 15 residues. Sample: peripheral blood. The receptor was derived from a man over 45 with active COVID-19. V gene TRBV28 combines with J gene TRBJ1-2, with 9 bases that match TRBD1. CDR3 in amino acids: CASTSTPGQGQGYTF. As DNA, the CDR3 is TGTGCCAGCACCTCCACCCCGGGACAGGGCCAAGGCTACACCTTC.